The present entry profiles one T cell receptor beta chain with its context. This sample is drawn from a study of cytotoxic CD8 clonotypes in ibrutinib-treated CLL. Repertoires were generated with immunoSEQ multiplex PCR, while TCRdb's copy carries only in-frame clones and drops some. The table records roughly 24,000 clones, under 85% of them present only once. Per the germline V gene, CDR1 is LNHDA and CDR2 is SQIVND (reference sequence). V dropped 5 bases and J dropped 0 bases, with 11 bases sitting between them. The CDR3 runs to 15 residues. The receptor's source is a human donor with chronic lymphocytic leukemia. This chain uses TRBV19 with TRBJ1-5; D is ambiguous. This specimen consisted of PBMCs, obtained before ibrutinib treatment. This CDR3 is CASSDKAYSNQPQHF. The CDR3 bases are TGTGCCAGTAGTGATAAAGCTTATAGCAATCAGCCCCAGCATTTT. Drawing the rest from reference TRBV19 and TRBJ1-5, the complete variable domain is DGGITQSPKYLFRKEGQNVTLSCEQNLNHDAMYWYRQDPGQGLRLIYYSQIVNDFQKGDIAEGYSVSREKKESFPLTVTSAQKNPTAFYLCASSDKAYSNQPQHFGDGTRLSIL.